This TCR beta chain came from a study of blood T cell repertoires in COVID-19 (dated by TCRdb to the early 2020s). With respect to the entire study: Collaborator samples came from the United States, Italy and Spain and covered acute and convalescent phases of COVID-19. The material from the prospective study consisted of cDNA or gDNA derived from T cells, B-cell-depleted T cells, or PBMCs. The dataset comprised deeply sampled blood TCRbeta repertoires from subjects exposed to, actively infected with, or recovered from COVID-19. The repertoires were made available in a free public database intended to serve as a resource for research on the immune response to SARS-CoV-2. The samples were drawn from the first 160 participants of the ongoing ImmuneRACE study and from 1,254 subjects provided by 6 global collaborators. Nearly every sample came with metadata listing a de-identified subject ID, COVID-19 status, age in years and sex. HLA class I and class II types, where available, came from metadata supplied by the sample provider rather than from assay-based typing.

TCRbeta CDR3 regions were amplified from genomic DNA by means of the immunoSEQ Assay, a bias-controlled multiplex PCR. The study's own analysis went as follows. The number of nucleated cells in each sample was estimated from the amplification of reference gene primers within the assay. To quantify the absolute abundance of each unique TCRbeta CDR3 rearrangement, sequence reads were collapsed and filtered. For each sample, productive Simpson clonality was calculated as the square root of Simpson's diversity index over productive rearrangements. As stored in TCRdb, this immuneACCESS dataset retains in-frame rearrangements with V and J assigned. A fraction of the clones does not appear; measured against another copy, unresolved V genes explain less than half of the discrepancy, and the remainder lacks a known reason. For V, J and clone size, that table is used; D and trimming come from the DNA. For this sample the table gives about 120,000 clones, of which less than 85% were detected only once. 2% to 3% of the sample belongs to the ten largest clones.

Each collaborating institution followed its own protocols to collect whole blood in K2EDTA tubes. Collaborator samples were shipped for TCRbeta analysis as frozen whole blood, isolated PBMCs, or DNA extracted from either sample type. In this sample, this clone turned up once. It lacks a known antigen. No per-base quality is available; no much larger clone lies one base away. General study outcomes and caveats: The quantity of clinical and demographic metadata differed by source and by participant and was supplied without curation.

Looking up the germline V gene (reference sequence) yields CDR1 LGHDT and CDR2 YNNKEL. The CDR3 runs 12 residues from the cysteine to the phenylalanine. The DNA shown is the 36-base CDR3, in frame from base 1. V loses 1 base, J loses 8 bases, and the germline ends lie 8 bases apart. Sequencing was done on a sample of peripheral blood. The clonotype comes from a man aged 45-65 years with acute or convalescent COVID-19. The chain employs TRBV3-1 (or the pseudogene TRBV3-2) and TRBJ1-1; the D gene is not confidently resolved. The nucleotide sequence is given as TGTGCCAGCAGCCAAGCGTTATCGGAAGCTTTCTTT. It translates as CASSQALSEAFF.